The clone carrying this T cell receptor (beta chain) was picked up a small number of times. What it binds is not known. Only in-frame clones appear in the TCRdb table, and some are missing; sequencing was by immunoSEQ multiplex PCR. The data hold under 150,000 clones, with roughly 92% observed a single time. Germline assignment: CDR1 MGHDK and CDR2 SYGVNS. The CDR3 extends over 13 amino acids. Trimming took 6 bases from V and 6 from J, leaving 11 bases between them. These data belong to a study of T cell responses to AZD1222 COVID-19 vaccine. The wider study: The study pooled second doses at about 4 or about 12 weeks. General study findings and limits: The study sampled repertoires only after the peak T cell response. At 160-218 and 743-854, vaccine-associated CD4 TCRs were dominant, and they spanned spike.

This chain links TRBV25-1 with TRBJ2-2; tentatively, D is TRBD1 (6 bases). This clonotype originated in an adult in good health. The sample here was peripheral blood, taken on day 0 of AZD1222 vaccination. CDR3 sequence (DNA): TGTGCCAGCAGCGAGGCAGGGGCCGGGGAGCTGTTTTTT. Translation gives CASSEAGAGELFF.